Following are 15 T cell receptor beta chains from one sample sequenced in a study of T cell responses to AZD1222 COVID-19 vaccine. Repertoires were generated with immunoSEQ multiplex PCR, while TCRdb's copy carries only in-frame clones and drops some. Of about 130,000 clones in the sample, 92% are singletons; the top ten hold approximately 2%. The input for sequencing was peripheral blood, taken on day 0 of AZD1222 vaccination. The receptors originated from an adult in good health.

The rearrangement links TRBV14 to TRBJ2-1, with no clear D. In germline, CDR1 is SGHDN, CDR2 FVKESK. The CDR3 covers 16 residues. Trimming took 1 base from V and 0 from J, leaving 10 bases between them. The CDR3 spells CASSQGWRGSYNEQFF. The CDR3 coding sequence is TGTGCCAGCAGCCAAGGGTGGAGAGGCTCCTACAATGAGCAGTTCTTC.

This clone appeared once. The DNA of the CDR3 is TGCGCCAGCAGCCACGGACAGGGAGGGTACAATGAGCAGTTCTTC. Residues: CASSHGQGGYNEQFF. The chain has TRBV4-1 and TRBJ2-1, with TRBD1 as a possible D gene (8 bases). This CDR3 region has 15 residues. V was clipped by 3 bases and J by 4 bases, with 13 bases between them. Germline V gene sequence: CDR1 MGHRA, CDR2 YSYEKL.

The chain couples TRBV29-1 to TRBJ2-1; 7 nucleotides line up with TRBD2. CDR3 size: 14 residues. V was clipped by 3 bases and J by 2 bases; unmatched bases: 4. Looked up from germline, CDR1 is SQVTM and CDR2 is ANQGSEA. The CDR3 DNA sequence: TGCAGCGTTGAGGGGAGGGGACCCTACAATGAGCAGTTCTTC. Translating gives CSVEGRGPYNEQFF.

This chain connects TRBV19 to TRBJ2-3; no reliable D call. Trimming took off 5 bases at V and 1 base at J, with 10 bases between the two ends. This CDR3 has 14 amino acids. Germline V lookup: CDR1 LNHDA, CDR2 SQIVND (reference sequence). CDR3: CASSLPQRTDTQYF. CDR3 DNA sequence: TGTGCCAGTAGTCTCCCCCAGCGCACAGATACGCAGTATTTT.

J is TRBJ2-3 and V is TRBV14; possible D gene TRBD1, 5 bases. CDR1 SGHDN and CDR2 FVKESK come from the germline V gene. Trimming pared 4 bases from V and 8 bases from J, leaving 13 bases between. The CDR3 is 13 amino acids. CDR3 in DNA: TGTGCCAGCAGCCTCAGGGTTTGGGGTACGCAGTATTTT. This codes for CASSLRVWGTQYF.

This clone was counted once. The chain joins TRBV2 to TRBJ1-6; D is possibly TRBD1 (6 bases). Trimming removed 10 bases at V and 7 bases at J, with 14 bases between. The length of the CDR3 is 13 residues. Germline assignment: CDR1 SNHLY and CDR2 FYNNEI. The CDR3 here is CATGRGANSPLHF. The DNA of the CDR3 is TGTGCCACCGGCAGGGGCGCAAATTCACCCCTCCACTTT. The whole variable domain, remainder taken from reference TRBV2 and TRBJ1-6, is EPEVTQTPSHQVTQMGQEVILRCVPISNHLYFYWYRQILGQKVEFLVSFYNNEISEKSEIFDDQFSVERPDGSNFTLKIRSTKLEDSAMYFCATGRGANSPLHFGNGTRLTVT.

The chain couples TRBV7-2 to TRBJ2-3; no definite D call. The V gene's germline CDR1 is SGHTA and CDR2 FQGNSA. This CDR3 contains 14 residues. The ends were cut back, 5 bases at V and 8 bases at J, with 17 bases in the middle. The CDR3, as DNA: TGTGCCAGCAGCCCTCGGATCTTTAACCCTACGCAGTATTTT. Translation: CASSPRIFNPTQYF.

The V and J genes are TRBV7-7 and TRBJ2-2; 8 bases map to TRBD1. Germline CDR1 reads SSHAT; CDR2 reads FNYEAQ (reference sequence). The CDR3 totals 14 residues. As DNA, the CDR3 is TGTGCTAGCCTTGGGACAGGGAACACCGGGGAGCTGTTTTTT. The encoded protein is CASLGTGNTGELFF.

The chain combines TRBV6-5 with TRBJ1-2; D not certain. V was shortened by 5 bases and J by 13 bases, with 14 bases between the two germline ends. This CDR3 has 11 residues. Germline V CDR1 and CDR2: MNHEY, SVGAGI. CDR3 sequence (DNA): TGTGCCAGCAGTCCAATGACGGCCCGCACCTTC. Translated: CASSPMTARTF.

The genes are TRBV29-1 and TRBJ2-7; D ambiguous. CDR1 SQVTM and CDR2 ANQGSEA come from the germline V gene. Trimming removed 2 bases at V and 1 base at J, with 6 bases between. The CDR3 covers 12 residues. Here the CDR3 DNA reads TGCAGCGTTGAACTCGGGTCCTACGAGCAGTACTTC. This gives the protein CSVELGSYEQYF.

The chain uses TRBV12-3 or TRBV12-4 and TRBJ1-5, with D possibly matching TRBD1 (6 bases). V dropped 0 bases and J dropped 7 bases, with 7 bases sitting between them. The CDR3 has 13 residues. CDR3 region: CASSLARGQPQHF. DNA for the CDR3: TGTGCCAGCAGTTTAGCGAGGGGGCAGCCCCAGCATTTT.

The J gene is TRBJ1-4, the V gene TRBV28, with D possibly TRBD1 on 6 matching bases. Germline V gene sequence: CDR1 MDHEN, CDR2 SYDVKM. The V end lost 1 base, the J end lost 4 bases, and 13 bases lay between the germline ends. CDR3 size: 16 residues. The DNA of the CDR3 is TGTGCCAGCAGTTTATTGAGGGGGGCGGTTAATGAAAAACTGTTTTTT. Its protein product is CASSLLRGAVNEKLFF.

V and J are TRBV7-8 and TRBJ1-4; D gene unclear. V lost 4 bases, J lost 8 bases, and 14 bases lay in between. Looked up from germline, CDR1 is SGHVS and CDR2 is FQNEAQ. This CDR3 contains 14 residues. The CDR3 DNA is TGTGCCAGCAGCTCCCCGAGACCGGGCGAAAAACTGTTTTTT. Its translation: CASSSPRPGEKLFF. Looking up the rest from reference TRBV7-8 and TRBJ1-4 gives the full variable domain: GAGVSQSPRYKVAKRGQDVALRCDPISGHVSLFWYQQALGQGPEFLTYFQNEAQLDKSGLPSDRFFAERPEGSVSTLKIQRTQQEDSAVYLCASSSPRPGEKLFFGSGTQLSVL.

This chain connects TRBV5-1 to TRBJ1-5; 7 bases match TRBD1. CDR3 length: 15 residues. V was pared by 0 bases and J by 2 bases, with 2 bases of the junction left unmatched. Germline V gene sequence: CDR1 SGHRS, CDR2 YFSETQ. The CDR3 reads CASSLGQGGNQPQHF. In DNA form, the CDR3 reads TGCGCCAGCAGCTTGGGACAGGGCGGCAATCAGCCCCAGCATTTT.

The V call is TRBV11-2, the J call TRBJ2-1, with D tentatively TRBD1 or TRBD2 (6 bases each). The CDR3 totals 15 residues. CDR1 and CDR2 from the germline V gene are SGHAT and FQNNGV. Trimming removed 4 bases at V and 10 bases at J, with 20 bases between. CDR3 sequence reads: CASSSRGLAGSEQFF. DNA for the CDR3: TGTGCCAGCAGCTCCCGGGGGCTAGCAGGGTCGGAGCAGTTCTTC.